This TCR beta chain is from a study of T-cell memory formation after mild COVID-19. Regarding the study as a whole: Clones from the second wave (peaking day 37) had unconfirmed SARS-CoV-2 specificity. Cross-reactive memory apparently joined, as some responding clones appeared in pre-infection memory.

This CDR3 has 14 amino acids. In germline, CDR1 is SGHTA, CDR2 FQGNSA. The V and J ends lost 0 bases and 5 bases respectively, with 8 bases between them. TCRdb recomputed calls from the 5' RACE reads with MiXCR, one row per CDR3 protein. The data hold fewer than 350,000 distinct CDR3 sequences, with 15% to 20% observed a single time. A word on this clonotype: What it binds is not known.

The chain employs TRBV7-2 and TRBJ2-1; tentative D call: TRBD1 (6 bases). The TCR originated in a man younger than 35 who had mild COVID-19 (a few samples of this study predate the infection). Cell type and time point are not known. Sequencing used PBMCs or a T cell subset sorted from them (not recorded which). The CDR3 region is CASSLAGANNEQFF. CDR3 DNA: TGTGCCAGCAGCTTAGCGGGGGCCAACAATGAGCAGTTCTTC.